This TCR beta chain was obtained from a study of T cell repertoires in cytomegalovirus infection. Study as a whole: Recently described HLA-C-restricted plus well-studied HLA-B-restricted CMV epitopes were used. Study conclusions and caveats: Pooled public TCR beta family frequency picked out CMV carriers with the relevant HLA. The study found HLA-C-restricted CMV-specific TCR beta clonotypes dominating the ex vivo response.

With regard to this clonotype: Its matching antigen is unknown. Since no conserved phenylalanine or tryptophan closes the CDR3, a read error is the likely cause.

TCRdb fed the reads into MiXCR, producing one record per CDR3 protein. The sample shows approximately 76,000 distinct CDR3 sequences, 20% to 30% of them seen only once. The germline CDR1 and CDR2 sequences are MGHRA and YSYEKL. This CDR3 is built from 12 residues. V was clipped by 4 bases and J by 5 bases, with 7 bases between them. This rearrangement joins TRBV4-1 to TRBJ2-3; no clear D gene. The starting material was CD8+ T cells from cultured PBMCs, obtained from culture after CMV antigen stimulation. The source of this sequence is a human donor in good health (CMV status not recorded). Some clones in this sample may be carry-over from other donors' samples. Here the CDR3 DNA reads TGCGCCAGCAGCCCGGCCCAAGATACGCAGTATCTT. Protein product: CASSPAQDTQYL.